This T cell receptor beta chain was observed in a study of T-cell memory formation after mild COVID-19 (dated by TCRdb to the early 2020s). With respect to the entire study: Most TCR sequence clusters were specific to one of the two donors. T-cell clones expanding and contracting after mild COVID-19 in a couple of donors were tracked by longitudinal TCRalpha and TCRbeta repertoire sequencing. Two young, previously healthy adult volunteers made up the cohort, one male and one female. Results and caveats for the whole study, not just this receptor: The second-wave clones that peaked on day 37 were not confirmed to be SARS-CoV-2 specific. Only a couple of mild cases were covered by the study, and larger cohorts that include severe cases with pre-infection samples were considered necessary. Contracting CD4+ clones appeared mostly in the CM and EM memory subsets, whereas CD8+ clones were enriched in EMRA. Clones contracting from day 15 to 85 had balanced CD4/CD8 phenotypes, while a second wave expanding from day 15 to 37 was biased towards CD4+. Some responding clones were found in pre-infection memory, which suggests that pre-existing cross-reactive memory T cells took part in the SARS-CoV-2 response.

Remarks on this clonotype: Its antigen is still unknown. No clone much larger than this one lies a single base away; base qualities are absent.

Sequencing was performed on an Illumina NovaSeq 6000. TCRalpha and TCRbeta cDNA libraries were constructed by 5'RACE with constant-segment primers, with sample barcodes and unique molecular identifiers being introduced. RNA was extracted from every sample with Trizol reagent. Amplification of the libraries took two PCR steps, and the second step added a second sample barcode plus Illumina TruSeq adapters. Sequencing of libraries was performed on an Illumina NovaSeq with 2 x 150 bp paired-end reads. The original pipeline was this. The reads were demultiplexed and collapsed into UMI-guided consensus sequences using migec v1.2.7. With mixcr v2.1.11, UMI consensuses were aligned to TRA and TRB V and J templates and assembled into clonotypes. Expanded or contracted clonotypes were those called significant by both edgeR and NoisET, with noise models trained on biological replicates. For edgeR calls, a false discovery rate-adjusted p below 0.01 and a log2 fold-change threshold of 1 were applied. As an exploratory analysis of dynamics, max-normalized trajectories of the 1000 most abundant clonotypes were examined with PCA combined with hierarchical clustering. Each responding clone was given a CD4 or CD8 phenotype based on the CD4+ and CD8+ repertoires, which had been sequenced separately. In TCRdb, the public reads were trimmed at Q25 with fastp and aligned with MiXCR, with productive beta chains retained. Rows matching on CDR3 protein sequence are summarized as one entry with the most common DNA and genes. For this entry, the V and J calls and clone size follow TCRdb and not the study's own pipeline. Present in this sample are around 400,000 distinct CDR3 sequences, more than 20% of which were seen just once. The top ten constitute around 8.7% of the sample.

Ficoll-Paque density gradient centrifugation was used to isolate PBMCs. At the junction V is shortened by 4 bases and J by 4 bases, with 7 bases in between. The CDR3 holds 13 amino acids from the cysteine to the phenylalanine. Of all the DNA, just the CDR3 is kept, 39 bases in frame from base 1. Per the germline V gene (reference sequence), LGHDT is the CDR1 and YNNKEL is the CDR2. The TCR was taken from an adult woman who had mild COVID-19 (a few samples of this study predate the infection). The sample titles of this study are shuffled in the database, so cell type and time point are left out; the donor was told from shared clones. This sequence uses TRBV3-1 and TRBJ2-2; the D gene lacks a confident call. Source material: PBMCs or a T cell subset sorted from them (not recorded which). The DNA is as follows: TGTGCCAGCAGCCGGCAGGCCACCGGGGAGCTGTTTTTT. Translated, it reads CASSRQATGELFF.